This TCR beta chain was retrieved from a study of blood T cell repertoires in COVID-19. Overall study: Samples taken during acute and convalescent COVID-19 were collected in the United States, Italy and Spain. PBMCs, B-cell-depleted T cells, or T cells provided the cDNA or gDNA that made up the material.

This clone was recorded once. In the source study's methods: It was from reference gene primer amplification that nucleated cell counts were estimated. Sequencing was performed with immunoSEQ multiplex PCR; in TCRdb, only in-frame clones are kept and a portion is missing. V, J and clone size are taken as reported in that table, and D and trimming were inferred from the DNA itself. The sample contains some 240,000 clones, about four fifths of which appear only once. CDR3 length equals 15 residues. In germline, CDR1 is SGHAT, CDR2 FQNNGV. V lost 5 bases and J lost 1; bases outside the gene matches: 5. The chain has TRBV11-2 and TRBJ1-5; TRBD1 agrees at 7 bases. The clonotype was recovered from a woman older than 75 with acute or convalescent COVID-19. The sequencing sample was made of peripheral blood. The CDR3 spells CASSPGQASNQPQHF. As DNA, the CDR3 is TGTGCCAGCAGCCCCGGACAGGCCAGCAATCAGCCCCAGCATTTT.